The rows below give T cell receptor beta chains drawn from one sample of a study of T cells in Graves' hyperthyroidism and ophthalmopathy. TCRdb reprocessed the multiplex PCR reads via MiXCR and lists one record per CDR3 protein. Of around 200,000 distinct CDR3 sequences listed, approximately 15% are singletons. Sequencing used blood. The source of these receptors is a woman aged 50 to 65 with Graves' hyperthyroidism. Each CDR3 is given with its conserved first and last residue. The D gene is left open where the match is weak. Clone sizes are given selectively: once, few, many, or a class where the clone is expanded.

len	v_gene	abundance	d_gene	j_gene	CDR3aa	CDR3nt
15	TRBV20-1	NA	NA	TRBJ2-1	CSARDGGVPHNEQFF	TGCAGTGCTAGAGATGGAGGGGTGCCCCACAATGAGCAGTTCTTC
14	TRBV19	NA	NA	TRBJ2-3	CAHIRVPSTDTQYF	TGTGCCCATATCAGGGTCCCTAGCACAGATACGCAGTATTTT
15	TRBV28	many	NA	TRBJ1-5	CASSPGYRVGQPQHF	TGTGCCAGCAGTCCGGGGTACAGGGTCGGTCAGCCCCAGCATTTT
15	TRBV6-2/TRBV6-3	many	TRBD1	TRBJ2-1	CASRKDRGPRNEQFF	TGTGCCAGCAGGAAGGACAGGGGGCCTCGGAATGAGCAGTTCTTC
17	TRBV4-2	NA	TRBD2	TRBJ2-1	CASSQDGIAGGHSEQFF	TGTGCCAGCAGCCAAGATGGTATTGCGGGGGGGCATTCTGAGCAGTTCTTC
12	TRBV3-1	many	NA	TRBJ2-2	CASSQSVGELFF	TGTGCCAGCAGCCAATCCGTTGGGGAGCTGTTTTTT
15	TRBV5-1	many	TRBD1	TRBJ1-1	CASSFRQGAGTEAFF	TGCGCCAGCAGCTTCCGACAGGGGGCAGGTACTGAAGCTTTCTTT
15	TRBV12-3/TRBV12-4	NA	NA	TRBJ2-1	CASSRTLSSYNEQFF	TGTGCCAGCAGCCGCACGTTGAGCTCCTACAATGAGCAGTTCTTC
14	TRBV12-3/TRBV12-4	many	NA	TRBJ2-5	CASSFSLVKETQYF	TGTGCCAGCAGTTTCAGCCTAGTAAAAGAGACCCAGTACTTC
15	TRBV27	many	TRBD1	TRBJ2-2	CASSGQVSNTGELFF	TGTGCCAGCAGCGGACAGGTCTCGAACACCGGGGAGCTGTTTTTT
14	TRBV29-1	many	NA	TRBJ1-5	CSVYIGYGDQPQHF	TGCAGCGTATACATTGGGTACGGAGATCAGCCCCAGCATTTT
13	TRBV2	many	TRBD1	TRBJ2-7	CASLGQGIYEQYF	TGTGCCAGCCTGGGACAGGGAATCTACGAGCAGTACTTC
13	TRBV4-1	NA	NA	TRBJ2-7	CASSQDSGDEQYF	TGCGCCAGCAGCCAAGATTCGGGGGACGAGCAGTACTTC
13	TRBV29-1	many	NA	TRBJ2-5	CSVEEGFQETQYF	TGCAGCGTTGAAGAGGGCTTTCAAGAGACCCAGTACTTC
14	TRBV9	many	NA	TRBJ2-2	CASSGGTNTGELFF	TGTGCCAGCAGCGGGGGGACGAACACCGGGGAGCTGTTTTTT
14	TRBV29-1	NA	NA	TRBJ1-2	CSVEDSRGLGGYTF	TGCAGCGTTGAAGATTCGCGGGGGCTGGGTGGCTACACCTTC
15	TRBV27	many	NA	TRBJ2-7	CASSSQGSLPYEQYF	TGTGCCAGCAGTTCACAGGGATCTCTTCCCTACGAGCAGTACTTC
16	TRBV6-1	NA	TRBD2	TRBJ2-2	CASSLLPGGSTGELFF	TGTGCCAGCAGTTTACTCCCCGGGGGGAGCACCGGGGAGCTGTTTTTT
15	TRBV28	NA	NA	TRBJ2-2	CASSLTGSGTGELFF	TGTGCCAGCAGTTTAACGGGGTCCGGCACCGGGGAGCTGTTTTTT
12	TRBV28	many	NA	TRBJ2-7	CASSYSTYEQYF	TGTGCCAGCAGCTACAGCACCTACGAGCAGTACTTC
17	TRBV27	NA	NA	TRBJ1-5	CASSSDSLTRVNQPQHF	TGTGCCAGCAGTTCCGACTCCCTGACACGGGTCAATCAGCCCCAGCATTTT
14	TRBV19	many	NA	TRBJ2-1	CASTQGYSYNEQFF	TGTGCCAGTACACAGGGTTACTCCTACAATGAGCAGTTCTTC
13	TRBV24-1	many	NA	TRBJ1-1	CATSNGWNTEAFF	TGTGCCACCAGTAACGGATGGAACACTGAAGCTTTCTTT
13	TRBV7-2	many	NA	TRBJ2-3	CASSSPGGDTQYF	TGTGCCAGCAGCTCCCCGGGTGGAGATACGCAGTATTTT
14	TRBV2	many	NA	TRBJ2-4	CASRLGIAKNIQYF	TGTGCCAGCAGGTTAGGGATAGCCAAAAACATTCAGTACTTC
12	TRBV20-1	many	NA	TRBJ1-4	CSARVGNEKLFF	TGCAGTGCTAGAGTTGGGAATGAAAAACTGTTTTTT
15	TRBV20-1	many	NA	TRBJ2-1	CSARDWDGTYNEQFF	TGCAGTGCTAGAGATTGGGACGGAACCTACAATGAGCAGTTCTTC
15	TRBV6-4	many	TRBD2	TRBJ2-2	CASSEKRGVGGELFF	TGTGCCAGCAGTGAGAAGCGGGGGGTCGGCGGGGAGCTGTTTTTT
13	TRBV12-3/TRBV12-4	many	NA	TRBJ1-1	CASSKTANTEAFF	TGTGCCAGCAGTAAGACAGCCAACACTGAAGCTTTCTTT
11	TRBV6-6	many	NA	TRBJ2-7	CASSYSFEQYF	TGTGCCAGCAGTTACTCTTTCGAGCAGTACTTC
14	TRBV6-2/TRBV6-3	many	NA	TRBJ2-2	CASSSSRPTGELFF	TGTGCCAGCAGTTCCTCCCGTCCCACCGGGGAGCTGTTTTTT
14	TRBV5-1	NA	NA	TRBJ2-7	CASSLEGPSYEQYF	TGCGCCAGCAGCTTAGAGGGGCCCTCCTACGAGCAGTACTTC
15	TRBV18	NA	NA	TRBJ2-3	CASSPPTGAPDTQYF	TGTGCCAGCTCACCACCAACGGGAGCCCCAGATACGCAGTATTTT
15	TRBV6-6	many	NA	TRBJ1-2	CASSYSPGPARGYTF	TGTGCCAGCAGTTACTCACCAGGCCCCGCCCGTGGCTACACCTTC
14	TRBV10-3	many	TRBD1	TRBJ2-7	CAISRDRESYEQYF	TGTGCCATCAGCCGGGACAGGGAATCCTACGAGCAGTACTTC
13	TRBV18	many	NA	TRBJ1-5	CASSPDLYQPQHF	TGTGCCAGCTCACCCGACCTATATCAGCCCCAGCATTTT
17	TRBV20-1	NA	NA	TRBJ1-5	CSAIPLRNSGSNQPQHF	TGCAGTGCTATCCCCCTCAGGAATTCGGGCAGCAATCAGCCCCAGCATTTT
15	TRBV9	many	TRBD1	TRBJ1-1	CASSFGTGGNTEAFF	TGTGCCAGCAGCTTCGGGACAGGAGGGAACACTGAAGCTTTCTTT
15	TRBV28	many	NA	TRBJ2-1	CASSFGTQGNGEQFF	TGTGCCAGCAGTTTCGGTACCCAGGGGAACGGTGAGCAGTTCTTC
16	TRBV24-1	many	NA	TRBJ1-1	CATSEARQAMNTEAFF	TGTGCCACCAGTGAGGCAAGACAGGCCATGAACACTGAAGCTTTCTTT
13	TRBV19	many	NA	TRBJ1-2	CASYDRTYYGYTF	TGTGCCAGTTACGACCGGACTTACTATGGCTACACCTTC
15	TRBV29-1	NA	TRBD1	TRBJ2-2	CSARGWTGGTGELFF	TGCAGCGCCCGGGGATGGACAGGGGGGACCGGGGAGCTGTTTTTT
13	TRBV5-1	NA	NA	TRBJ2-2	CASSFSGAGELFF	TGCGCCAGCAGCTTTTCGGGGGCCGGGGAGCTGTTTTTT